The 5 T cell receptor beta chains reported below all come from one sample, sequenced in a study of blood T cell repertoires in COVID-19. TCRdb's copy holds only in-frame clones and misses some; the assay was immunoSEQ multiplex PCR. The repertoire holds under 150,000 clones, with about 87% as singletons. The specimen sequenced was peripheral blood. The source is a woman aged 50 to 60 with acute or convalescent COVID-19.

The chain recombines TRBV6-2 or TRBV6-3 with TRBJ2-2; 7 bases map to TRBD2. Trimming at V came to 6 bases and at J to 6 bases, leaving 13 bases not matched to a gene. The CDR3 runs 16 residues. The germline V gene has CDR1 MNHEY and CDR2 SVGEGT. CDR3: CASSPSPGLRPGELFF. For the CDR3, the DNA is TGTGCCAGCAGCCCTTCTCCGGGACTAAGGCCCGGGGAGCTGTTTTTT.

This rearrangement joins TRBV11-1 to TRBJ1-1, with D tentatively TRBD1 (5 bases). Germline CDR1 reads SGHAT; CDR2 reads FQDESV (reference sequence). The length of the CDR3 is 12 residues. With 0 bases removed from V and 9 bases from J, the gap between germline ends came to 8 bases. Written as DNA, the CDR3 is TGTGCCAGCAGCTTAGCGGCAGGGAAAGCTTTCTTT. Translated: CASSLAAGKAFF. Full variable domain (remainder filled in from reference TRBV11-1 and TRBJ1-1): EAEVAQSPRYKITEKSQAVAFWCDPISGHATLYWYRQILGQGPELLVQFQDESVVDDSQLPKDRFSAERLKGVDSTLKIQPAELGDSAMYLCASSLAAGKAFFGQGTRLTVV.

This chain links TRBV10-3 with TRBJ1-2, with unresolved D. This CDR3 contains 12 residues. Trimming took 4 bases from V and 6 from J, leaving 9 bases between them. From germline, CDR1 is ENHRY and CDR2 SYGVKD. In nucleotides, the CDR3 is TGTGCCATCAGTGCCCAGGTGGATGGCTACACCTTC. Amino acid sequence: CAISAQVDGYTF.

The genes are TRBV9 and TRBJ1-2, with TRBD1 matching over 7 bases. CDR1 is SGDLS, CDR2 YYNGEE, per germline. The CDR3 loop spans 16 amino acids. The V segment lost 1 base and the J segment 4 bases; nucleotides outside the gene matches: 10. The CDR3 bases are TGTGCCAGCAGCGTATCCCGACAGGGTCCCCGCTATGGCTACACCTTC. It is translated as CASSVSRQGPRYGYTF.

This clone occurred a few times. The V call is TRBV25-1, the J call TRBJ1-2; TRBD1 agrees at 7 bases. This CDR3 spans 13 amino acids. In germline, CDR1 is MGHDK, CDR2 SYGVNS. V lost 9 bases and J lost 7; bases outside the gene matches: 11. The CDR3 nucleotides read TGTGCCAGTGCCACCTTCGGGGACAGTGGCTACACCTTC. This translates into CASATFGDSGYTF.